These T cell receptor beta chains were read from a single sample in a study of cytomegalovirus exposure and HLA in healthy donors. Produced via immunoSEQ multiplex PCR; TCRdb's table is partial and in-frame only. Of about 170,000 clones listed, approximately 80% are singletons. Source material: PBMCs. The receptor source for this set is a man aged 18 to 35 in good health and CMV-seronegative. Each CDR3 is given with its conserved first and last residue. The D gene is left open where the match is weak. Rows give clone size only sometimes, using once, few, many, or a class for an expanded clone.

J: TRBJ1-1
length: 14
V: TRBV19
D: .
size: .
DNA: TGTGCCAGTAGTATCAGAGGCATGAACACTGAAGCTTTCTTT
CDR3: CASSIRGMNTEAFF

J: TRBJ1-4
length: 13
V: TRBV28
D: .
size: .
DNA: TGTGCCAGCAGTTTACGGAGTAATGAAAAACTGTTTTTT
CDR3: CASSLRSNEKLFF

J: TRBJ2-3
length: 16
V: TRBV28
D: TRBD2
size: .
DNA: TGTGCCAGCAGTCCAACCGGCGGACTAGCGGGAGGGGGGCAGTATTTT
CDR3: CASSPTGGLAGGGQYF

J: TRBJ1-3
length: 15
V: TRBV13
D: .
size: .
DNA: TGTGCCAGCAGCTTAGGCCGAGGCTCTGGAAACACCATATATTTT
CDR3: CASSLGRGSGNTIYF

J: TRBJ2-3
length: 16
V: TRBV2
D: .
size: .
DNA: TGTGCCAGCAACCCGTGGAGGGGGCTCAGCACAGATACGCAGTATTTT
CDR3: CASNPWRGLSTDTQYF

J: TRBJ2-3
length: 19
V: TRBV28
D: .
size: once
DNA: TGTGCCAGCAGTAATCTCTTTGGGGCGCAGGGTCGAGGCACAGATACGCAGTATTTT
CDR3: CASSNLFGAQGRGTDTQYF

J: TRBJ2-1
length: 13
V: TRBV19
D: TRBD2
size: once
DNA: TGTGCCAGTAGACTAGCGGGGGCCAATGAGCAGTTCTTC
CDR3: CASRLAGANEQFF

J: TRBJ2-3
length: 15
V: TRBV2
D: .
size: .
DNA: TGTGCCAGCTCCGACAAAATAGCGTTCACAGATACGCAGTATTTT
CDR3: CASSDKIAFTDTQYF

J: TRBJ2-1
length: 16
V: TRBV7-3
D: TRBD2
size: .
DNA: TGTGCCAGCAGCCCGGCGGGAGGGGCCTTCTACAATGAGCAGTTCTTC
CDR3: CASSPAGGAFYNEQFF

J: TRBJ1-2
length: 15
V: TRBV2
D: .
size: once
DNA: TGTGCCAGCAGTGAAACGAGCCCCCTCAACTATGGCTACACCTTC
CDR3: CASSETSPLNYGYTF

J: TRBJ1-1
length: 13
V: TRBV6-1
D: .
size: .
DNA: TGTGCCAGCAGGGCGGGGGCGAACACTGAAGCTTTCTTT
CDR3: CASRAGANTEAFF

J: TRBJ2-7
length: 17
V: TRBV19
D: TRBD1
size: .
DNA: TGTGCCAGTAGTCAGACTCACTGGACAGGGAAAGCCTACGAGCAGTACTTC
CDR3: CASSQTHWTGKAYEQYF

J: TRBJ1-2
length: 14
V: TRBV5-1
D: .
size: .
DNA: TGCGCCAGCAGCCCGGACGGGGTAATCTATGGCTACACCTTC
CDR3: CASSPDGVIYGYTF

J: TRBJ2-1
length: 18
V: TRBV19
D: TRBD2
size: .
DNA: TGTGCCAGTAGTACCCCCACACCGGGACTAGCTCAGAGGTATGAGCAGTTCTTC
CDR3: CASSTPTPGLAQRYEQFF

J: TRBJ2-5
length: 15
V: TRBV5-5
D: TRBD2
size: .
DNA: TGTGCCAGCCGCTCCACAGGACTAGGCCAAGAGACCCAGTACTTC
CDR3: CASRSTGLGQETQYF

J: TRBJ1-6
length: 14
V: TRBV13
D: TRBD1
size: .
DNA: TGTGCCAGCAGCTTGACAGGGTCTAGTTCACCCCTCCACTTT
CDR3: CASSLTGSSSPLHF

J: TRBJ1-5
length: 13
V: TRBV6-1
D: .
size: .
DNA: TGTGCCAGCAGTGAAGCAGGAGGGAAGCCCCAGCATTTT
CDR3: CASSEAGGKPQHF

J: TRBJ2-5
length: 15
V: TRBV6-5
D: TRBD1
size: once
DNA: TGTGCCAGCAGTCATGGGACAGGGAAGCGACGAGAGCAGTACTTC
CDR3: CASSHGTGKRREQYF

J: TRBJ1-1
length: 13
V: TRBV7-9
D: .
size: few
DNA: TGTGCCAGCAGCGAAGGGGGGAACACTGAAGCTTTCTTT
CDR3: CASSEGGNTEAFF

J: TRBJ2-4
length: 18
V: TRBV4-1
D: TRBD2
size: .
DNA: TGCGCCAGCAGCCAAGGTAGCGGGGGGCTGGGGCCCAAAAACATTCAGTACTTC
CDR3: CASSQGSGGLGPKNIQYF

J: TRBJ2-1
length: 14
V: TRBV6-5
D: TRBD1
size: .
DNA: TGTGCCAGCAGTCGGGGACAGGGCTACAATGAGCAGTTCTTC
CDR3: CASSRGQGYNEQFF

J: TRBJ1-1
length: 14
V: TRBV6-5
D: TRBD1
size: .
DNA: TGTGCCAGCAGCCTCGGGACAGGGGCCACTGAAGCTTTCTTT
CDR3: CASSLGTGATEAFF

J: TRBJ1-5
length: 15
V: TRBV12-5
D: .
size: .
DNA: TGTGCTAGTGGTTTGGCAATCGGGAGCAATCAGCCCCAGCATTTT
CDR3: CASGLAIGSNQPQHF

J: TRBJ1-3
length: 19
V: TRBV7-9
D: .
size: .
DNA: TGTGCCAGCAGCTCAAATCTCCTTAAAACAGGGAAAGCTGGAAACACCATATATTTT
CDR3: CASSSNLLKTGKAGNTIYF

J: TRBJ1-1
length: 17
V: TRBV2
D: .
size: .
DNA: TGTGCCAGCAGTGATTATTTAGGTGGCAGGGTGAACACTGAAGCTTTCTTT
CDR3: CASSDYLGGRVNTEAFF

J: TRBJ1-6
length: 17
V: TRBV30
D: .
size: .
DNA: TGTGCCTGGAGTGGGGCCAATCACAGGGAACCTAATTCACCCCTCCACTTT
CDR3: CAWSGANHREPNSPLHF

J: TRBJ1-2
length: 11
V: TRBV20-1
D: .
size: .
DNA: TGCAGTGCTGCGCCTAGTGAAGGCTACACCTTC
CDR3: CSAAPSEGYTF

J: TRBJ2-3
length: 16
V: TRBV9
D: TRBD2
size: .
DNA: TGTGCCAGCAGCGTGACTAGCGTCTCTAGCACAGATACGCAGTATTTT
CDR3: CASSVTSVSSTDTQYF

J: TRBJ2-1
length: 14
V: TRBV27
D: .
size: .
DNA: TGTGCCAGCAGACGTGGGCGAACCTACAATGAGCAGTTCTTC
CDR3: CASRRGRTYNEQFF

J: TRBJ2-7
length: 16
V: TRBV5-1
D: TRBD1
size: .
DNA: TGCGCCAGCAGCTTTAGTATGGGACAGGGGATAAACGAGCAGTACTTC
CDR3: CASSFSMGQGINEQYF

J: TRBJ2-7
length: 16
V: TRBV2
D: TRBD2
size: once
DNA: TGTGCCAGCAGGCCCCTAGGGACTAGCGGGAGCTACGAGCAGTACTTC
CDR3: CASRPLGTSGSYEQYF

J: TRBJ2-1
length: 13
V: TRBV29-1
D: TRBD2
size: .
DNA: TGCAGCGCCAGTAGCGGGAGCTACAATGAGCAGTTCTTC
CDR3: CSASSGSYNEQFF

J: TRBJ2-5
length: 15
V: TRBV6-1
D: .
size: .
DNA: TGTGCCAGCAGTGACCAGGACGGAGGGCTCGTGACCCAGTACTTC
CDR3: CASSDQDGGLVTQYF

J: TRBJ1-2
length: 14
V: TRBV28
D: .
size: few
DNA: TGTGCCAGGGCCGGGCCATCGGGGGGGGTGAGCTACACCTTC
CDR3: CARAGPSGGVSYTF

J: TRBJ1-5
length: 18
V: TRBV18
D: TRBD1
size: .
DNA: TGTGCCAGCTCACCCCTCCCCCCGAGGGGACAGGGGAATCAGCCCCAGCATTTT
CDR3: CASSPLPPRGQGNQPQHF

J: TRBJ1-3
length: 13
V: TRBV7-2
D: .
size: .
DNA: TGTGCCAGCAGCCCACAATACAGGGCTCCGATATATTTT
CDR3: CASSPQYRAPIYF